This is a list of T cell receptor beta chains from one sample in a study of OX40 agonist ivuxolimab in advanced cancers. Repertoires were generated with immunoSEQ multiplex PCR, while TCRdb's copy carries only in-frame clones and drops some. This table holds about 24,000 clones, 80% to 90% found once. The sample was CD4+ or CD8+ T cells sorted from blood, taken in a trial of the OX40 agonist ivuxolimab. These receptors were collected from an adult with an advanced solid tumor such as melanoma, head and neck, liver or kidney cancer. CDR3s include the opening cysteine and the closing phenylalanine or tryptophan. Fields, in order: V gene, clone size, J gene, D gene, CDR3 protein, CDR3 DNA. D genes are given only for firm matches. Not all rows give a size; the values are once, few, many and, for expanded clones, a class.

v_gene: TRBV19; abundance: .; j_gene: TRBJ1-4; d_gene: .; CDR3aa: CASSRGGASLEKLFF; CDR3nt: TGTGCCAGTAGCCGCGGGGGCGCGAGTTTAGAAAAACTGTTTTTT
v_gene: TRBV10-3; abundance: .; j_gene: TRBJ2-1; d_gene: .; CDR3aa: CAITDRRDASYNEQFF; CDR3nt: TGTGCCATAACCGACAGGCGAGATGCCTCCTACAATGAGCAGTTCTTC
v_gene: TRBV9; abundance: .; j_gene: TRBJ2-2; d_gene: .; CDR3aa: CASSVFYSGSAGELFF; CDR3nt: TGTGCCAGCAGCGTATTTTATTCGGGAAGCGCCGGGGAGCTGTTTTTT
v_gene: TRBV11-3; abundance: .; j_gene: TRBJ2-1; d_gene: .; CDR3aa: CASSLAGAYNEQFF; CDR3nt: TGTGCCAGCAGCTTAGCGGGAGCTTACAATGAGCAGTTCTTC
v_gene: TRBV4-1; abundance: .; j_gene: TRBJ2-4; d_gene: TRBD2; CDR3aa: CASSPLTSRAKNIQYF; CDR3nt: TGCGCCAGCAGCCCGCTGACTAGCCGGGCCAAAAACATTCAGTACTTC
v_gene: TRBV5-6; abundance: .; j_gene: TRBJ1-1; d_gene: .; CDR3aa: CASSSPRDYDAEAFF; CDR3nt: TGTGCCAGCAGCTCGCCGAGAGACTACGACGCTGAAGCTTTCTTT
v_gene: TRBV19; abundance: .; j_gene: TRBJ2-7; d_gene: .; CDR3aa: CASSWSYEQYF; CDR3nt: TGTGCCAGTAGTTGGAGCTACGAGCAGTACTTC
v_gene: TRBV5-1; abundance: .; j_gene: TRBJ2-2; d_gene: .; CDR3aa: CASSLAGGRSYGNAGELFF; CDR3nt: TGCGCCAGCAGCTTGGCGGGCGGCAGGTCCTATGGGAATGCCGGGGAGCTGTTTTTT
v_gene: TRBV28; abundance: .; j_gene: TRBJ2-4; d_gene: .; CDR3aa: CASSSDQQENIQYF; CDR3nt: TGTGCCAGCAGTTCAGATCAACAAGAAAACATTCAGTACTTC
v_gene: TRBV20-1; abundance: .; j_gene: TRBJ1-4; d_gene: .; CDR3aa: CSANPHEKLFF; CDR3nt: TGCAGTGCTAACCCTCATGAAAAACTGTTTTTT
v_gene: TRBV14; abundance: .; j_gene: TRBJ2-2; d_gene: TRBD2; CDR3aa: CASSQTSGYTGELFF; CDR3nt: TGTGCCAGCAGCCAGACTAGCGGGTACACCGGGGAGCTGTTTTTT
v_gene: TRBV7-2; abundance: .; j_gene: TRBJ2-5; d_gene: .; CDR3aa: CASTKTLGGQETQYF; CDR3nt: TGTGCCAGCACCAAAACTCTTGGCGGTCAAGAGACCCAGTACTTC
v_gene: TRBV5-1; abundance: .; j_gene: TRBJ1-2; d_gene: .; CDR3aa: CASSLGDALGYTF; CDR3nt: TGCGCCAGCAGCTTGGGGGACGCTCTTGGCTACACCTTC
v_gene: TRBV5-6; abundance: .; j_gene: TRBJ1-2; d_gene: TRBD1; CDR3aa: CASRKRDSNYGYTF; CDR3nt: TGTGCCAGCAGGAAGAGGGACAGTAACTATGGCTACACCTTC
v_gene: TRBV27; abundance: .; j_gene: TRBJ2-7; d_gene: TRBD1; CDR3aa: CASSLYPTGIAEQYF; CDR3nt: TGTGCCAGCAGTTTATACCCGACAGGGATAGCCGAGCAGTACTTC
v_gene: TRBV19; abundance: .; j_gene: TRBJ1-2; d_gene: .; CDR3aa: CATHYREGNGYTF; CDR3nt: TGTGCCACCCATTATAGGGAAGGGAATGGCTACACCTTC
v_gene: TRBV11-2; abundance: .; j_gene: TRBJ2-7; d_gene: .; CDR3aa: CASSLGGGGYEQYF; CDR3nt: TGTGCCAGCAGCTTAGGAGGAGGGGGCTACGAGCAGTACTTC
v_gene: TRBV5-1; abundance: .; j_gene: TRBJ2-1; d_gene: TRBD1; CDR3aa: CASSLGTGGFYNEQFF; CDR3nt: TGCGCCAGCAGCTTGGGGACAGGGGGTTTCTACAATGAGCAGTTCTTC
v_gene: TRBV30; abundance: .; j_gene: TRBJ1-5; d_gene: .; CDR3aa: CAWSNGAVPRPQHF; CDR3nt: TGTGCCTGGAGTAATGGGGCCGTGCCCCGGCCCCAGCATTTT
v_gene: TRBV2; abundance: .; j_gene: TRBJ2-7; d_gene: TRBD2; CDR3aa: CASSRGTSGERSYEQYF; CDR3nt: TGTGCCAGCAGCCGAGGGACTAGCGGAGAGAGGTCCTACGAGCAGTACTTC
v_gene: TRBV28; abundance: .; j_gene: TRBJ2-3; d_gene: .; CDR3aa: CASSLVSDTQYF; CDR3nt: TGTGCCAGCAGTTTAGTATCAGATACGCAGTATTTT
v_gene: TRBV6-5; abundance: .; j_gene: TRBJ2-3; d_gene: TRBD2; CDR3aa: CASSYSGLAGGNTQYF; CDR3nt: TGTGCCAGCAGTTATTCCGGACTAGCGGGAGGTAATACGCAGTATTTT
v_gene: TRBV5-1; abundance: .; j_gene: TRBJ2-3; d_gene: .; CDR3aa: CASSSGRDRTQYF; CDR3nt: TGCGCCAGCAGCTCCGGACGGGATCGGACGCAGTATTTT
v_gene: TRBV7-6; abundance: once; j_gene: TRBJ2-1; d_gene: TRBD2; CDR3aa: CASSLASAGAYNEQFF; CDR3nt: TGTGCCAGCAGCTTAGCGTCGGCGGGAGCCTACAATGAGCAGTTCTTC
v_gene: TRBV29-1; abundance: .; j_gene: TRBJ2-2; d_gene: .; CDR3aa: CSVAGHLNTGELFF; CDR3nt: TGCAGCGTTGCGGGTCATCTGAACACCGGGGAGCTGTTTTTT
v_gene: TRBV18; abundance: .; j_gene: TRBJ1-3; d_gene: .; CDR3aa: CASSPGPSSGNTIYF; CDR3nt: TGTGCCAGCTCACCCGGGCCTAGCTCTGGAAACACCATATATTTT
v_gene: TRBV10-3; abundance: .; j_gene: TRBJ2-1; d_gene: .; CDR3aa: CAISTGGDRNEQFF; CDR3nt: TGTGCCATCAGTACGGGGGGCGACCGGAATGAGCAGTTCTTC
v_gene: TRBV2; abundance: .; j_gene: TRBJ2-3; d_gene: TRBD2; CDR3aa: CASRPGTSGFTDTQYF; CDR3nt: TGTGCCAGCAGGCCCGGGACTAGCGGATTCACAGATACGCAGTATTTT
v_gene: TRBV28; abundance: .; j_gene: TRBJ2-1; d_gene: TRBD1; CDR3aa: CATGTGHNEQFF; CDR3nt: TGTGCCACCGGGACAGGGCACAATGAGCAGTTCTTC
v_gene: TRBV27; abundance: few; j_gene: TRBJ2-2; d_gene: TRBD2; CDR3aa: CASSFGREGFTGELFF; CDR3nt: TGTGCCAGCAGTTTTGGGCGGGAGGGGTTCACCGGGGAGCTGTTTTTT
v_gene: TRBV5-1; abundance: .; j_gene: TRBJ2-2; d_gene: .; CDR3aa: CASSFTGWAGELFF; CDR3nt: TGCGCCAGCAGCTTTACAGGGTGGGCCGGGGAGCTGTTTTTT
v_gene: TRBV5-4; abundance: .; j_gene: TRBJ2-7; d_gene: .; CDR3aa: CASSLKISSSYEQYF; CDR3nt: TGTGCCAGCAGCCTAAAAATATCTAGCTCCTACGAGCAGTACTTC
v_gene: TRBV29-1; abundance: .; j_gene: TRBJ2-7; d_gene: TRBD2; CDR3aa: CSVVGLAGGPPEQYF; CDR3nt: TGCAGCGTTGTCGGACTAGCGGGAGGCCCCCCCGAGCAGTACTTC
v_gene: TRBV7-9; abundance: .; j_gene: TRBJ2-5; d_gene: .; CDR3aa: CASSSLIPGEETQYF; CDR3nt: TGTGCCAGCAGCTCCCTCATCCCGGGAGAAGAGACCCAGTACTTC
v_gene: TRBV11-3; abundance: .; j_gene: TRBJ2-5; d_gene: .; CDR3aa: CASSFDRTEGETQYF; CDR3nt: TGTGCCAGCAGCTTTGATCGGACAGAAGGCGAGACCCAGTACTTC
v_gene: TRBV19; abundance: few; j_gene: TRBJ2-1; d_gene: TRBD2; CDR3aa: CASSINLAGVSEQFF; CDR3nt: TGTGCCAGTAGTATAAACCTAGCGGGAGTTAGTGAGCAGTTCTTC
v_gene: TRBV18; abundance: .; j_gene: TRBJ1-3; d_gene: .; CDR3aa: CASSLDGNSGNTIYF; CDR3nt: TGTGCCAGCTCACTGGACGGGAATTCTGGAAACACCATATATTTT
v_gene: TRBV27; abundance: .; j_gene: TRBJ2-5; d_gene: TRBD1; CDR3aa: CASSLYRGQETQYF; CDR3nt: TGTGCCAGCAGTCTCTACAGGGGGCAAGAGACCCAGTACTTC
v_gene: TRBV6-5; abundance: .; j_gene: TRBJ1-1; d_gene: TRBD1; CDR3aa: CASSYWTGEWTEAFF; CDR3nt: TGTGCCAGCAGTTACTGGACAGGGGAGTGGACTGAAGCTTTCTTT
v_gene: TRBV14; abundance: .; j_gene: TRBJ2-1; d_gene: .; CDR3aa: CASSQIQTAPQFF; CDR3nt: TGTGCCAGCAGCCAAATACAAACGGCCCCGCAGTTCTTC
v_gene: TRBV5-1; abundance: .; j_gene: TRBJ2-7; d_gene: .; CDR3aa: CASSLSRFHEQYF; CDR3nt: TGCGCCAGCAGCTTGAGCCGGTTTCACGAGCAGTACTTC
v_gene: TRBV5-1; abundance: .; j_gene: TRBJ2-5; d_gene: TRBD2; CDR3aa: CASSRTSVQETQYF; CDR3nt: TGCGCCAGCAGCAGAACTAGCGTACAAGAGACCCAGTACTTC
v_gene: TRBV7-9; abundance: .; j_gene: TRBJ1-2; d_gene: TRBD1; CDR3aa: CASSLAGTDLSGYTF; CDR3nt: TGTGCCAGCAGCTTGGCGGGGACAGACCTTAGTGGCTACACCTTC
v_gene: TRBV7-9; abundance: .; j_gene: TRBJ1-5; d_gene: TRBD1; CDR3aa: CSGQVNDQPQHF; CDR3nt: TGTTCCGGACAGGTGAATGATCAGCCCCAGCATTTT
v_gene: TRBV18; abundance: .; j_gene: TRBJ2-2; d_gene: TRBD2; CDR3aa: CASSPRTSGNTGELFF; CDR3nt: TGTGCCAGCTCACCTCGGACTAGCGGTAACACCGGGGAGCTGTTTTTT